The 8 T cell receptor beta chains below all came from one sample that was sequenced in a study of cytomegalovirus exposure and HLA in healthy donors. The PCR ran on 60 Vbeta and 13 Jbeta primers. TCRdb's copy holds only in-frame clones and misses some; the assay was immunoSEQ multiplex PCR. The sample lists fewer than 200,000 clones, 80% seen once, with 0.65% in the top ten. The sequencing input was PBMCs. Source of these receptors: a boy aged 5 to 17 in good health and CMV-seronegative.

This sequence joins TRBV11-3 and TRBJ2-2, with 7 bases aligning to TRBD2. CDR1 and CDR2 (germline): SGHNT, YENEEA. V lost 8 bases, J lost 4 bases, and 7 bases stayed unmatched. This CDR3 is built from 14 residues. The CDR3 is CASVAGEFTGELFF. CDR3 DNA: TGTGCCAGCGTGGCGGGAGAGTTCACCGGGGAGCTGTTTTTT.

The count of this clone is one. CDR3 nucleotide sequence: TGTGCCAGTACCCAAGCGGGGAGCAATCAGCCCCAGCATTTT. Amino acid sequence: CASTQAGSNQPQHF. The chain combines TRBV19 with TRBJ1-5; D gene unclear. Germline V lookup: CDR1 LNHDA, CDR2 SQIVND (reference sequence). Trimming stripped 7 bases from V and 1 base from J, with 11 bases between. CDR3 length: 14 residues. Supplemented by reference TRBV19 and TRBJ1-5, the full variable domain reads DGGITQSPKYLFRKEGQNVTLSCEQNLNHDAMYWYRQDPGQGLRLIYYSQIVNDFQKGDIAEGYSVSREKKESFPLTVTSAQKNPTAFYLCASTQAGSNQPQHFGDGTRLSIL.

This clone was found a few times. The chain is built from TRBV7-3 and TRBJ2-1, with 7 bases matching TRBD1. CDR3 length equals 14 residues. With 6 bases clipped from V and 9 bases from J, the junction kept 11 bases outside the gene matches. Germline CDR1 is SGHTA and CDR2 is FQGTGA. CDR3 nucleotide sequence: TGTGCCAGCAGATCCCAGGGGGAGTACGGTGAGCAGTTCTTC. Protein: CASRSQGEYGEQFF.

This clone showed up just once. The rearrangement uses TRBV7-9 and TRBJ1-4; D is possibly TRBD1 (5 bases). CDR3 length: 14 amino acids. The V gene's germline CDR1 is SEHNR and CDR2 FQNEAQ (reference sequence). The germline V and J ends were trimmed by 6 bases and 8 bases, with 16 bases remaining between them. DNA for the CDR3: TGTGCCAGCAGGAAGGGGCAGGTGGGGGAAAAACTGTTTTTT. It yields the protein CASRKGQVGEKLFF.

The rearrangement links TRBV5-5 to TRBJ2-7, with D tentatively TRBD1 (6 bases). Trimming took off 4 bases at V and 6 bases at J, with 11 bases between the two ends. Germline CDR1 SGHKS, CDR2 YYEKEE (reference sequence). The CDR3 is 12 amino acids. CDR3 sequence (DNA): TGTGCCAGCAGCCTCGGGACATTCGAGCAGTACTTC. This codes for CASSLGTFEQYF.

The CDR3 bases are TGTGCCAGCAGCCTCCTGTCGGGGGCGGGAGGCACTGAAGCTTTCTTT. This encodes CASSLLSGAGGTEAFF. This rearrangement joins TRBV5-6 to TRBJ1-1, with D possibly being TRBD1 (6 bases). This CDR3 is 16 amino acids long. Germline values: CDR1 SGHDT, CDR2 YYEEEE. The germline V and J ends were trimmed by 4 bases and 4 bases, with 20 bases remaining between them.

This clone has a handful of counts. V usage is TRBV29-1 and J usage is TRBJ1-2; D is unresolved. CDR1 SQVTM and CDR2 ANQGSEA come from the germline V gene. There are 13 residues in the CDR3. The germline V and J ends were trimmed by 5 bases and 2 bases, with 12 bases remaining between them. The CDR3 spells CSVFGRANYGYTF. In DNA form, the CDR3 reads TGCAGCGTTTTCGGGAGGGCAAACTATGGCTACACCTTC.

The DNA for the CDR3 is TGTGCCAGCAGGGGGGGGGTTTCCTACGAGCAGTACTTC. Protein product: CASRGGVSYEQYF. The rearrangement joins TRBV6-5 to TRBJ2-7; 7 bases map to TRBD2. Germline loops: CDR1 MNHEY, CDR2 SVGAGI. J was trimmed by 1 base and V by 6 bases; bases with no gene match: 3. The CDR3 length is 13 residues.